The clone carrying this TCR beta chain was counted at least ten times. The data originate from a study of blood T cells in healthy people across ages. The CDR3 sequence is 11 residues long. Germline CDR1 is SGHTA and CDR2 is FQGNSA. With 6 bases removed from V and 8 bases from J, the gap between germline ends came to 8 bases. Together with a sample-barcoded 5' primer, a J-beta primer mix was included in a second PCR lasting roughly 7 to 11 cycles. TCRdb independently ran MiXCR on the 5' RACE reads; one entry per CDR3 protein. The data hold 650,000 to 1,000,000 distinct CDR3 sequences, with around 36% observed a single time.

This TCR was recovered from a man younger than 30 in good health. The chain carries TRBV7-2 and TRBJ2-1; unclear D gene. Sequenced input: blood. The CDR3 sequence: CASSGADEQFF. The CDR3 DNA reads TGTGCCAGCAGTGGAGCCGATGAGCAGTTCTTC.